These T cell receptor beta chains were read from a single sample in a study of blood T cell repertoires in COVID-19. The protocol was immunoSEQ multiplex PCR, while the TCRdb copy is restricted to in-frame clones and leaves out a portion. Of 200,000 to 250,000 clones listed, over 75% are singletons. Material: PBMCs or T cells enriched from blood (not recorded which). The receptor set was obtained from a woman between 45 and 60 years old with acute COVID-19. Both conserved end residues are part of each CDR3. Each record gives: V gene, clone size, D gene, CDR3 length, J gene, CDR3 protein, CDR3 DNA. D genes are given only for firm matches. Only some rows state a clone size, as once, few, many or a class for expanded clones.

V gene: TRBV19
clone size: .
D gene: TRBD1
CDR3 length: 14
J gene: TRBJ2-7
CDR3 protein: CASATGTASYEQYF
CDR3 DNA: TGTGCCAGTGCAACCGGGACAGCTTCCTACGAGCAGTACTTC

V gene: TRBV4-3
clone size: .
D gene: .
CDR3 length: 16
J gene: TRBJ1-2
CDR3 protein: CASSQDSRASDYGYTF
CDR3 DNA: TGCGCCAGCAGCCAAGACTCCAGGGCCTCAGACTATGGCTACACCTTC

V gene: TRBV6-2/TRBV6-3
clone size: .
D gene: TRBD1
CDR3 length: 15
J gene: TRBJ1-5
CDR3 protein: CASTPTGTSNQPQHF
CDR3 DNA: TGTGCCAGCACCCCGACAGGGACTAGCAATCAGCCCCAGCATTTT

V gene: TRBV29-1
clone size: .
D gene: .
CDR3 length: 14
J gene: TRBJ1-1
CDR3 protein: CSVGEGRTDTEAFF
CDR3 DNA: TGCAGCGTTGGAGAGGGGCGTACCGACACTGAAGCTTTCTTT

V gene: TRBV4-1
clone size: once
D gene: .
CDR3 length: 14
J gene: TRBJ1-1
CDR3 protein: CASSQDRVIQAAFF
CDR3 DNA: TGCGCCAGCAGCCAAGATCGGGTTATCCAAGCCGCTTTCTTT

V gene: TRBV10-1
clone size: .
D gene: TRBD1
CDR3 length: 13
J gene: TRBJ2-1
CDR3 protein: CASSAIGGGEQFF
CDR3 DNA: TGCGCCAGCAGCGCAATAGGGGGCGGTGAGCAGTTCTTC

V gene: TRBV6-5
clone size: .
D gene: .
CDR3 length: 13
J gene: TRBJ2-7
CDR3 protein: CASRQGGSYEQYF
CDR3 DNA: TGTGCCAGCAGGCAGGGGGGCTCCTACGAGCAGTACTTC

V gene: TRBV30
clone size: .
D gene: TRBD2
CDR3 length: 16
J gene: TRBJ2-1
CDR3 protein: CAWSRASGGRYNEQFF
CDR3 DNA: TGTGCCTGGAGTAGGGCTAGCGGGGGCCGCTACAATGAGCAGTTCTTC

V gene: TRBV30
clone size: .
D gene: TRBD2
CDR3 length: 14
J gene: TRBJ2-1
CDR3 protein: CAWSGGGASNEQFF
CDR3 DNA: TGTGCCTGGAGCGGCGGGGGGGCCTCTAATGAGCAGTTCTTC

V gene: TRBV19
clone size: .
D gene: TRBD1
CDR3 length: 15
J gene: TRBJ2-7
CDR3 protein: CASSPKQGGTYEQYF
CDR3 DNA: TGTGCCAGTAGCCCCAAACAGGGGGGTACCTACGAGCAGTACTTC

V gene: TRBV5-4
clone size: few
D gene: TRBD1
CDR3 length: 14
J gene: TRBJ2-7
CDR3 protein: CASSFGQGSYEQYF
CDR3 DNA: TGTGCCAGCAGCTTTGGACAGGGATCCTACGAGCAGTACTTC

V gene: TRBV11-2
clone size: few
D gene: TRBD1
CDR3 length: 15
J gene: TRBJ1-5
CDR3 protein: CASSLGQGPNQPQHF
CDR3 DNA: TGTGCCAGCAGCTTAGGACAGGGTCCAAATCAGCCCCAGCATTTT

V gene: TRBV7-9
clone size: .
D gene: .
CDR3 length: 14
J gene: TRBJ1-1
CDR3 protein: CASSFFDMNTEAFF
CDR3 DNA: TGTGCCAGCAGCTTTTTTGACATGAACACTGAAGCTTTCTTT

V gene: TRBV11-3
clone size: .
D gene: .
CDR3 length: 17
J gene: TRBJ1-6
CDR3 protein: CASSGLQTGTQNSPLHF
CDR3 DNA: TGTGCCAGCAGCGGACTCCAAACCGGGACACAAAATTCACCCCTCCACTTT

V gene: TRBV27
clone size: .
D gene: .
CDR3 length: 15
J gene: TRBJ1-1
CDR3 protein: CASSLGTGGNTEAFF
CDR3 DNA: .

V gene: TRBV20-1
clone size: .
D gene: .
CDR3 length: 13
J gene: TRBJ2-7
CDR3 protein: CSASRSPAYEQYF
CDR3 DNA: TGCAGTGCTAGTCGGAGTCCAGCCTACGAGCAGTACTTC

V gene: TRBV30
clone size: .
D gene: .
CDR3 length: 11
J gene: TRBJ1-2
CDR3 protein: CAKDRRGGYTF
CDR3 DNA: TGTGCCAAGGACAGACGCGGTGGCTACACCTTC

V gene: TRBV7-5
clone size: .
D gene: .
CDR3 length: 14
J gene: TRBJ1-5
CDR3 protein: CARSLGAGFQPQHF
CDR3 DNA: TGTGCCAGAAGCTTAGGGGCGGGGTTTCAGCCCCAGCATTTT

V gene: TRBV27
clone size: .
D gene: TRBD1
CDR3 length: 17
J gene: TRBJ2-6
CDR3 protein: CASSRDRGLSGANVLTF
CDR3 DNA: TGTGCCAGCAGTAGGGACAGGGGGCTTTCTGGGGCCAACGTCCTGACTTTC

V gene: TRBV4-3
clone size: .
D gene: .
CDR3 length: 14
J gene: TRBJ2-1
CDR3 protein: CASSQERTYNEQFF
CDR3 DNA: TGCGCCAGCAGCCAAGAGCGAACCTACAATGAGCAGTTCTTC

V gene: TRBV3-1/TRBV3-2
clone size: .
D gene: TRBD2
CDR3 length: 17
J gene: TRBJ2-5
CDR3 protein: CASSQDKGLAGGETQYF
CDR3 DNA: TGTGCCAGCAGCCAAGACAAGGGACTAGCGGGGGGAGAGACCCAGTACTTC

V gene: TRBV13
clone size: .
D gene: TRBD1
CDR3 length: 16
J gene: TRBJ1-6
CDR3 protein: CASSLKTGTANSPLHF
CDR3 DNA: TGTGCCAGCAGCCTAAAAACCGGGACAGCGAATTCACCCCTCCACTTT

V gene: TRBV5-4
clone size: .
D gene: TRBD1
CDR3 length: 16
J gene: TRBJ1-1
CDR3 protein: CASSHGQGRMNTEAFF
CDR3 DNA: TGTGCCAGCAGCCACGGACAGGGCCGCATGAACACTGAAGCTTTCTTT

V gene: TRBV14
clone size: .
D gene: .
CDR3 length: 12
J gene: TRBJ2-7
CDR3 protein: CASSQGGPEQYF
CDR3 DNA: TGTGCCAGCAGCCAGGGGGGTCCCGAGCAGTACTTC

V gene: TRBV30
clone size: few
D gene: .
CDR3 length: 14
J gene: TRBJ1-6
CDR3 protein: CAWSVYRENSPLHF
CDR3 DNA: TGTGCCTGGAGTGTGTACAGGGAAAATTCACCCCTCCACTTT

V gene: TRBV7-9
clone size: .
D gene: .
CDR3 length: 15
J gene: TRBJ1-5
CDR3 protein: CASSWAGARDQPQHF
CDR3 DNA: TGTGCCAGCAGCTGGGCTGGGGCCCGAGATCAGCCCCAGCATTTT

V gene: TRBV6-5
clone size: .
D gene: .
CDR3 length: 15
J gene: TRBJ1-4
CDR3 protein: CASREDAPTNEKLFF
CDR3 DNA: TGTGCCAGCAGGGAGGACGCGCCAACTAATGAAAAACTGTTTTTT

V gene: TRBV30
clone size: few
D gene: .
CDR3 length: 13
J gene: TRBJ1-5
CDR3 protein: CAWSLGGDQPQHF
CDR3 DNA: TGTGCCTGGAGTTTAGGGGGGGATCAGCCCCAGCATTTT

V gene: TRBV9
clone size: .
D gene: .
CDR3 length: 14
J gene: TRBJ1-2
CDR3 protein: CASSVDPQGRGYTF
CDR3 DNA: TGTGCCAGCAGCGTAGACCCGCAGGGGCGAGGCTACACCTTC

V gene: TRBV20-1
clone size: .
D gene: .
CDR3 length: 11
J gene: TRBJ1-1
CDR3 protein: CSAPGQREAFF
CDR3 DNA: TGCAGTGCTCCCGGACAGAGGGAAGCTTTCTTT

V gene: TRBV7-2
clone size: .
D gene: TRBD1
CDR3 length: 14
J gene: TRBJ1-2
CDR3 protein: CASSLSQGAKGYTF
CDR3 DNA: TGTGCCAGCAGCTTATCACAGGGGGCAAAAGGCTACACCTTC

V gene: TRBV27
clone size: .
D gene: TRBD1
CDR3 length: 15
J gene: TRBJ2-3
CDR3 protein: CASSGRQGETDTQYF
CDR3 DNA: TGTGCCAGCAGTGGTCGACAGGGAGAAACAGATACGCAGTATTTT

V gene: TRBV27
clone size: .
D gene: TRBD1
CDR3 length: 14
J gene: TRBJ2-7
CDR3 protein: CASRGTGGTYEQYF
CDR3 DNA: TGTGCCAGCAGGGGGACAGGGGGTACCTACGAGCAGTACTTC

V gene: TRBV5-1
clone size: once
D gene: TRBD1
CDR3 length: 15
J gene: TRBJ2-5
CDR3 protein: CASSPRTGHQETQYF
CDR3 DNA: TGCGCCAGCAGCCCCAGGACAGGCCACCAAGAGACCCAGTACTTC

V gene: TRBV19
clone size: .
D gene: TRBD1
CDR3 length: 16
J gene: TRBJ1-1
CDR3 protein: CATTPDRGDGWTEAFF
CDR3 DNA: TGTGCCACCACCCCGGACAGGGGGGATGGTTGGACTGAAGCTTTCTTT

V gene: TRBV27
clone size: .
D gene: .
CDR3 length: 14
J gene: TRBJ1-2
CDR3 protein: CASSLSNRVGGYTF
CDR3 DNA: TGTGCCAGCAGTTTATCGAACAGGGTTGGAGGCTACACCTTC

V gene: TRBV5-4
clone size: few
D gene: .
CDR3 length: 12
J gene: TRBJ1-2
CDR3 protein: CASSLDGYGYTF
CDR3 DNA: TGTGCCAGCAGCTTGGACGGCTATGGCTACACCTTC

V gene: TRBV30
clone size: .
D gene: TRBD1
CDR3 length: 13
J gene: TRBJ1-2
CDR3 protein: CACWDRGKYGYTF
CDR3 DNA: TGTGCCTGTTGGGACAGGGGGAAGTATGGCTACACCTTC